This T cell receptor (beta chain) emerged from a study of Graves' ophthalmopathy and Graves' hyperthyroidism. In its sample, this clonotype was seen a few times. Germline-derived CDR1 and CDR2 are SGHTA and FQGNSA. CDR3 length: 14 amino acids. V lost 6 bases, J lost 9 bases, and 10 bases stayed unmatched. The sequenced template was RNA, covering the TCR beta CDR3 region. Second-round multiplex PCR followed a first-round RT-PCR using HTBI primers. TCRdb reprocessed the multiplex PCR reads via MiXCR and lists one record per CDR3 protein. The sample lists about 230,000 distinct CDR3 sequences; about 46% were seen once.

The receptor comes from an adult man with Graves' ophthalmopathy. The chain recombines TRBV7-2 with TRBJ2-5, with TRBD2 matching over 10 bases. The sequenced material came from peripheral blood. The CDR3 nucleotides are TGTGCCAGCAGACCTAGCGGGAGAGGGGAGGCCCAGTACTTC. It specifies CASRPSGRGEAQYF.